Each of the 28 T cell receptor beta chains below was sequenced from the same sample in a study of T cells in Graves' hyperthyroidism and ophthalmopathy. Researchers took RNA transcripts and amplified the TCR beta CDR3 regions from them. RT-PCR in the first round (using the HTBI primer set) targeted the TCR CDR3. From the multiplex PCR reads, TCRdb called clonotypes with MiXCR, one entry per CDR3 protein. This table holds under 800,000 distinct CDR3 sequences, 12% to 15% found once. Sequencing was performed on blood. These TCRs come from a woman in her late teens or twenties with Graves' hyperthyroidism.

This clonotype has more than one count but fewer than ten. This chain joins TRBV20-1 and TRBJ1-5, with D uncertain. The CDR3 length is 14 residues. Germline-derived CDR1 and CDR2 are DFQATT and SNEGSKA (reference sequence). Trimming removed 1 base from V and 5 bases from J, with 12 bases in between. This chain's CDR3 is CSARVRSWDQPQHF. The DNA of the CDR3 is TGCAGTGCTAGAGTGAGGAGCTGGGATCAGCCCCAGCATTTT.

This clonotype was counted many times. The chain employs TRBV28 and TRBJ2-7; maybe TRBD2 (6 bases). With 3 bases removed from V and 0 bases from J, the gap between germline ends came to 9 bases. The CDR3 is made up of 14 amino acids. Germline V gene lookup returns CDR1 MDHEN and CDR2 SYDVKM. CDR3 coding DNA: TGTGCCAGCAGTTTCGGCGGGGCCTCCTACGAGCAGTACTTC. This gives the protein CASSFGGASYEQYF.

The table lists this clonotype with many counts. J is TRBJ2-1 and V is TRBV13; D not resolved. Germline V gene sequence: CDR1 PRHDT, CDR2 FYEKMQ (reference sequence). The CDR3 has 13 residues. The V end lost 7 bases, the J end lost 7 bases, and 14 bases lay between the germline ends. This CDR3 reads CASTPVRSNEQFF. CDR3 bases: TGTGCCAGCACCCCCGTTAGGTCGAATGAGCAGTTCTTC.

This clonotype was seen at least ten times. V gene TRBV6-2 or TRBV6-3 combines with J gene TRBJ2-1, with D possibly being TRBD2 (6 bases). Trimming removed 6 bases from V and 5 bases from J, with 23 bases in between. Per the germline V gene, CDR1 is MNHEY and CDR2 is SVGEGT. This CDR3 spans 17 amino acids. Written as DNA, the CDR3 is TGTGCCAGCAGATCTCCCCTTGGGGCTAGCGTAGACAATGAGCAGTTCTTC. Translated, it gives CASRSPLGASVDNEQFF.

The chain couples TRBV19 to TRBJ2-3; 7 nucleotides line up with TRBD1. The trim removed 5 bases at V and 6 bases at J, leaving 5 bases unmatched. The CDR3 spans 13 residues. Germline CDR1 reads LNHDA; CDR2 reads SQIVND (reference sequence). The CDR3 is CASSAGTADTQYF. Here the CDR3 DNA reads TGTGCCAGTAGTGCCGGGACAGCCGATACGCAGTATTTT.

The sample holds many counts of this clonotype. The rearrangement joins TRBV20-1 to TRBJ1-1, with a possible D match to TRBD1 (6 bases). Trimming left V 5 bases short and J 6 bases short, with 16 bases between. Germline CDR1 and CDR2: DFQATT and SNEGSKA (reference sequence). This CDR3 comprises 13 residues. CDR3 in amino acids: CSAYRVGTAEAFF. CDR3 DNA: TGCAGTGCTTACAGGGTCGGAACGGCTGAAGCTTTCTTT.

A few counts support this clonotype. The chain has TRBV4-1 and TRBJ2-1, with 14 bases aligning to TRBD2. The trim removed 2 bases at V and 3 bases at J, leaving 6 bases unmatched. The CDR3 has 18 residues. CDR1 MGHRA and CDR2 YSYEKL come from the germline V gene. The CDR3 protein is CASSQSMGLAGDYNEQFF. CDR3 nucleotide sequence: TGCGCCAGCAGCCAAAGCATGGGACTAGCGGGAGACTACAATGAGCAGTTCTTC.

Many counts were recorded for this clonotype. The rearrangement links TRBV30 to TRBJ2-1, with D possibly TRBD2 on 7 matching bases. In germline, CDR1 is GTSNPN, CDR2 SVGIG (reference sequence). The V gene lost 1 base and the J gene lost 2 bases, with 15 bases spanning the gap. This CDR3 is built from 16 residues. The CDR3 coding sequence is TGTGCCTGGAGTGGTGGGGAGGGGGGCACCTACAATGAGCAGTTCTTC. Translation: CAWSGGEGGTYNEQFF. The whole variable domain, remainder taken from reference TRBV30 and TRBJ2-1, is SQTIHQWPATLVQPVGSPLSLECTVEGTSNPNLYWYRQAAGRGLQLLFYSVGIGQISSEVPQNLSASRPQDRQFILSSKKLLLSDSGFYLCAWSGGEGGTYNEQFFGPGTRLTVL.

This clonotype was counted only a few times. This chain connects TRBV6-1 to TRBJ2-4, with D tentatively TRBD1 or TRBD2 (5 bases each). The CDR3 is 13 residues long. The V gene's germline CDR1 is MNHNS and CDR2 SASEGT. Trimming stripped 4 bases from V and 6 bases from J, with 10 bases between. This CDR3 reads CASSGTRGNIQYF. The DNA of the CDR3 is TGTGCCAGCAGTGGGACGAGGGGAAACATTCAGTACTTC.

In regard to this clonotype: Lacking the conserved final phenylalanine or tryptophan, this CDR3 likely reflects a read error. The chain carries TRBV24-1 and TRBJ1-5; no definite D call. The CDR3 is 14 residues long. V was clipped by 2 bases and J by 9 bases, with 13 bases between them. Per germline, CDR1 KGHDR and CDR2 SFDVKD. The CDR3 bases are TGTGCCACCAGTGATTCCGACAATTTCCCGCCCCAGCATCTT. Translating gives CATSDSDNFPPQHL.

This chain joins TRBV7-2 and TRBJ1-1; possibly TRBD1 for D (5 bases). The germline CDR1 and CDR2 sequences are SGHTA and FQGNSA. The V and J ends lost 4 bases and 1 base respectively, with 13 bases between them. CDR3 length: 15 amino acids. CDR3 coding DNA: TGTGCCAGCAGCTCACCACCGGGACCGAACACTGAAGCTTTCTTT. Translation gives CASSSPPGPNTEAFF.

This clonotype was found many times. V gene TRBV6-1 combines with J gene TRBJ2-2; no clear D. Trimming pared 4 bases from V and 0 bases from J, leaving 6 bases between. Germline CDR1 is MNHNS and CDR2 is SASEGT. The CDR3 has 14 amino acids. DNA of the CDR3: TGTGCCAGCAGTGCCCAGACGAACACCGGGGAGCTGTTTTTT. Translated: CASSAQTNTGELFF.

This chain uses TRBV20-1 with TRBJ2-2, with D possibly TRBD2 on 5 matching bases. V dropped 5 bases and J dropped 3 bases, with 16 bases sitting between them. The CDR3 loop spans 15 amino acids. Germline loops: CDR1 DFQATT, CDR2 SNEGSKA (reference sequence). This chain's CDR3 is CSASGSAIDTGELFF. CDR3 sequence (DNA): TGCAGTGCTTCTGGGAGTGCCATCGACACCGGGGAGCTGTTTTTT.

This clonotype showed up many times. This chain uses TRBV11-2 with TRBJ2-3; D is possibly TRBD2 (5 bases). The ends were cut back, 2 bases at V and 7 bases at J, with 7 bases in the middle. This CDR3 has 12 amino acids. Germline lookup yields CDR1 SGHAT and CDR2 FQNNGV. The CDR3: CASSLNGNTQYF. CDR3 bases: TGTGCCAGCAGCTTAAACGGGAATACGCAGTATTTT. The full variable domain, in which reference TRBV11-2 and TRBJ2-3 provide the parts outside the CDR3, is EAGVAQSPRYKIIEKRQSVAFWCNPISGHATLYWYQQILGQGPKLLIQFQNNGVVDDSQLPKDRFSAERLKGVDSTLKIQPAKLEDSAVYLCASSLNGNTQYFGPGTRLTVL.

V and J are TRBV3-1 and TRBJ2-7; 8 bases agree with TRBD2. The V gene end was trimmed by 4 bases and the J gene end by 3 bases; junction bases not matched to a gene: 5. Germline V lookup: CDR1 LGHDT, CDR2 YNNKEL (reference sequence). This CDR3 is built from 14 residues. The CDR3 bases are TGTGCCAGCAGCCGGCCGGGACTAGACTACGAGCAGTACTTC. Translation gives CASSRPGLDYEQYF.

CDR3 residues: CASRSHWDRPKSVGGYTF. For the CDR3, the DNA is TGTGCCAGCAGGTCCCATTGGGACAGACCTAAAAGCGTGGGCGGCTACACCTTC. The chain links TRBV2 to TRBJ1-2, with TRBD1 matching over 7 bases. V lost 6 bases, J lost 8 bases, and 24 bases stayed unmatched. This CDR3 comprises 18 residues. Germline V CDR1 and CDR2: SNHLY, FYNNEI.

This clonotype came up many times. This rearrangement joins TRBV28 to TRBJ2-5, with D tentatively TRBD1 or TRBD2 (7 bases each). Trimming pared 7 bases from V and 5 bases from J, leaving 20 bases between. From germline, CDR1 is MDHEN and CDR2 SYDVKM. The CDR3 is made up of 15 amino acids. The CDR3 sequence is CASTQGGARWETQYF. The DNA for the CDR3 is TGTGCCAGCACTCAGGGGGGGGCGCGGTGGGAGACCCAGTACTTC.

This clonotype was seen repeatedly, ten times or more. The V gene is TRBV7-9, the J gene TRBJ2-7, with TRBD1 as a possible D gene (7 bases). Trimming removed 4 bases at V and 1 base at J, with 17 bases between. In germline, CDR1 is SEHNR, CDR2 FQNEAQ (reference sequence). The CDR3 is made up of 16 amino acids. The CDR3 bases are TGTGCCAGCAGCTCATCGGGGGACAGCAATTCCTACGAGCAGTACTTC. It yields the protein CASSSSGDSNSYEQYF.

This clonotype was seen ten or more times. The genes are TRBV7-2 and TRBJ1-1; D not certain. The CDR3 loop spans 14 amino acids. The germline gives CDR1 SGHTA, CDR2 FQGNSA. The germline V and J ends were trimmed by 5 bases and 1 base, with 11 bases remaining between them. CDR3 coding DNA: TGTGCCAGCAGCCGAGGACGGGGGAACACTGAAGCTTTCTTT. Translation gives CASSRGRGNTEAFF.

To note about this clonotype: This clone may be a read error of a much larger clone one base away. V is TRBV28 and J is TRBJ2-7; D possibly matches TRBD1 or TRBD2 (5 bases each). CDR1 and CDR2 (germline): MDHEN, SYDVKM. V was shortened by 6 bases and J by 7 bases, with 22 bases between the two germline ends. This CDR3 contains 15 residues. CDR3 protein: CASSPGTVPYNEQYF. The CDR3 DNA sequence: TGTGCCAGCAGCCCCGGGACGGTCCCCTACAATGAGCAGTACTTC.

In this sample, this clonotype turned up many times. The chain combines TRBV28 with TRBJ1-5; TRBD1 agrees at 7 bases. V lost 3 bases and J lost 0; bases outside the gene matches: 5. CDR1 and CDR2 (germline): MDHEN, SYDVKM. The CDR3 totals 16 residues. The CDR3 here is CASSFITGDSNQPQHF. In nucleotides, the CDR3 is TGTGCCAGCAGTTTCATCACAGGGGATAGCAATCAGCCCCAGCATTTT.

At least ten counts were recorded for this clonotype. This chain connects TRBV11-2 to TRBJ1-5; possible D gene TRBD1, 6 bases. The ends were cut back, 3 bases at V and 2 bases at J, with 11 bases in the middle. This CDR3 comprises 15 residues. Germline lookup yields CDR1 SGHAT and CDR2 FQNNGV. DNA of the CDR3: TGTGCCAGCAGCTTTTCAGGGGCTGGCAATCAGCCCCAGCATTTT. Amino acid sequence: CASSFSGAGNQPQHF.

DNA of the CDR3: TGCAGCGCGGAACTAGCGGCCCAGAGCACAGATACGCAGTATTTT. It is translated as CSAELAAQSTDTQYF. The rearrangement links TRBV29-1 to TRBJ2-3; 8 bases line up with TRBD2. J gave up 0 bases and V 7 bases, and 9 bases lay outside the gene matches. This CDR3 comprises 15 residues. Germline V gene sequence: CDR1 SQVTM, CDR2 ANQGSEA.

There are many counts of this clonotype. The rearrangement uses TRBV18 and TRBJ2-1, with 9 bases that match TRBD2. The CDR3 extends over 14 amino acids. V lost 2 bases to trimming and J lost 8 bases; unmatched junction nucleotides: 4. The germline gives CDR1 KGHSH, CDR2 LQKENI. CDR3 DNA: TGTGCCAGCTCACCATTAGCGGGAGAAGATGAGCAGTTCTTC. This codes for CASSPLAGEDEQFF.

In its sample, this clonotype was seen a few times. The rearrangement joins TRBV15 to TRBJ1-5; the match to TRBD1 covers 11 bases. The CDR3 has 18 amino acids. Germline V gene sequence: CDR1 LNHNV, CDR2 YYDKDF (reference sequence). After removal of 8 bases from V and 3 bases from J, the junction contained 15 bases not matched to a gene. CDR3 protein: CATAPGTGGSAFNQPQHF. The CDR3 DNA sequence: TGTGCCACCGCCCCCGGGACAGGGGGTTCAGCTTTCAATCAGCCCCAGCATTTT. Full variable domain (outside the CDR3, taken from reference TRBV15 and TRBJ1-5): DAMVIQNPRYQVTQFGKPVTLSCSQTLNHNVMYWYQQKSSQAPKLLFHYYDKDFNNEADTPDNFQSRRPNTSFCFLDIRSPGLGDTAMYLCATAPGTGGSAFNQPQHFGDGTRLSIL.

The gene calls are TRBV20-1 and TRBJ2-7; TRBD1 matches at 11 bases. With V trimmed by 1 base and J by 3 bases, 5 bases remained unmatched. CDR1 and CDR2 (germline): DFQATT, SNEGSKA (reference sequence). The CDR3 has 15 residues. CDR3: CSARGGDRGNYEQYF. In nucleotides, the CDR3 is TGCAGTGCTAGAGGCGGGGACAGGGGGAACTACGAGCAGTACTTC.

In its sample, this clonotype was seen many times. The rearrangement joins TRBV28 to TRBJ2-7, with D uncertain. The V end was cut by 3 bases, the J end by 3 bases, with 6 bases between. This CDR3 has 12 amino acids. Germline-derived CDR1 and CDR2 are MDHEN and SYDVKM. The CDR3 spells CASSFWGYEQYF. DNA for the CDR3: TGTGCCAGCAGTTTCTGGGGCTACGAGCAGTACTTC.

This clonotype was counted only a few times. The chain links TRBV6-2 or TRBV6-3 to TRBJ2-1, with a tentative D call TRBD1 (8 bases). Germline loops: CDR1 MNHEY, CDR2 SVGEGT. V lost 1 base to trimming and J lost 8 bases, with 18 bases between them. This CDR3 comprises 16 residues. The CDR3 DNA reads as TGTGCCAGCAGTTACTTACAGGGGGGGGGGCAAGATGAGCAGTTCTTC. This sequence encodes CASSYLQGGGQDEQFF.